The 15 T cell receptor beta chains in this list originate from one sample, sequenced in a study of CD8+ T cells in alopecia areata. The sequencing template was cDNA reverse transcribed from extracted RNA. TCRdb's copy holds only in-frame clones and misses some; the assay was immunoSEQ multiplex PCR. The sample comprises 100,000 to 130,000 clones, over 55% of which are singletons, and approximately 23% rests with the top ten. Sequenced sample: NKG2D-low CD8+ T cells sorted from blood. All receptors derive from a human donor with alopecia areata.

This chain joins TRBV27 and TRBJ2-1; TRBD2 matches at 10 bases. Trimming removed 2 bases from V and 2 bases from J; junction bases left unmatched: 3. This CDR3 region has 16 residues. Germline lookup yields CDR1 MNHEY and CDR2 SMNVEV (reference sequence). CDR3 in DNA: TGTGCCAGCAGTTTAGGGACTAGCGAGACCTACAATGAGCAGTTCTTC. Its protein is CASSLGTSETYNEQFF.

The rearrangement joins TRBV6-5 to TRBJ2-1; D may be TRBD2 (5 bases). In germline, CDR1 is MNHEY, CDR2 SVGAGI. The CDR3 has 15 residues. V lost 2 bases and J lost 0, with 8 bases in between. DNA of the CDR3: TGTGCCAGCAGTTACCGGGAAAGCTCCTACAATGAGCAGTTCTTC. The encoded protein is CASSYRESSYNEQFF.

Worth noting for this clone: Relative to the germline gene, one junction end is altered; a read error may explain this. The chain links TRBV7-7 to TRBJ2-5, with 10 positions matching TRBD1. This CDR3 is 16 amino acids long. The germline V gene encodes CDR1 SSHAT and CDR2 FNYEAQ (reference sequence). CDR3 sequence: CASSLRQGAPQETQYF. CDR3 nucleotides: TGTGCTAGCAGCCTTAGACAGGGGGCCCCGCAAGAGACCCAGTACTTC.

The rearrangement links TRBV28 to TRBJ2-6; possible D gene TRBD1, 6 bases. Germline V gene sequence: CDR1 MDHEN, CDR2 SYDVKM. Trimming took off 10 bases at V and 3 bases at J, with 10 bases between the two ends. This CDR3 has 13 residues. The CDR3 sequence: CATRGNGANVLTF. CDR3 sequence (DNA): TGTGCCACCAGGGGAAATGGGGCCAACGTCCTGACTTTC.

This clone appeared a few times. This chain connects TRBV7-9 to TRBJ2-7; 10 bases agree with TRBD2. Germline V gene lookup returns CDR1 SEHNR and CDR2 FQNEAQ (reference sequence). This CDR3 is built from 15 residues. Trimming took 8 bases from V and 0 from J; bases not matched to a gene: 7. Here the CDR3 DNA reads TGTGCCAGCCAGGTAGCGGGAGGACTCTCCTACGAGCAGTACTTC. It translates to CASQVAGGLSYEQYF. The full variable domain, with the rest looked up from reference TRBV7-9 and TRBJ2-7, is DTGVSQNPRHKITKRGQNVTFRCDPISEHNRLYWYRQTLGQGPEFLTYFQNEAQLEKSRLLSDRFSAERPKGSFSTLEIQRTEQGDSAMYLCASQVAGGLSYEQYFGPGTRLTVT.

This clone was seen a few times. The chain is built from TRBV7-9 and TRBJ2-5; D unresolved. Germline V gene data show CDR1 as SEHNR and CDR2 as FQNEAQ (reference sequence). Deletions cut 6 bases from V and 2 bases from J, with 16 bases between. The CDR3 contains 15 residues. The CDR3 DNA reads TGTGCCAGCAGTCTAACCCCAGGCATTCAAGAGACCCAGTACTTC. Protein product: CASSLTPGIQETQYF.

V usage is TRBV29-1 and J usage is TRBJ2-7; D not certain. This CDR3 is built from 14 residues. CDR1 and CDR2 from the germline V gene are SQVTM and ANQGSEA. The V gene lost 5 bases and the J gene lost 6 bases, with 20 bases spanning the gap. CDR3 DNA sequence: TGCAGCGTTACCCCTTCCCTCGGTCCTACCGAGCAGTACTTC. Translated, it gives CSVTPSLGPTEQYF.

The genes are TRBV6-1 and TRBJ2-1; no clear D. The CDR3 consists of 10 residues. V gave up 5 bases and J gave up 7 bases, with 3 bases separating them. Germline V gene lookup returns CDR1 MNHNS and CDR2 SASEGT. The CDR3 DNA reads TGTGCCAGCAGTCCTAATGAGCAGTTCTTC. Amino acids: CASSPNEQFF.

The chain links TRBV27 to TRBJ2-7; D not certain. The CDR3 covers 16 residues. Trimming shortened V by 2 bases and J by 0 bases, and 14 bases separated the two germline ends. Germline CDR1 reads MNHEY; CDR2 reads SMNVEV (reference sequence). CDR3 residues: CASSLNLPRSSYEQYF. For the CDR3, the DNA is TGTGCCAGCAGTTTAAACTTACCGAGGAGCTCCTACGAGCAGTACTTC.

CDR3 amino acids: CASRQDYDEQFF. The CDR3 DNA reads TGTGCCAGCAGACAGGACTATGATGAGCAGTTCTTC. The chain combines TRBV5-8 with TRBJ2-1; possible D gene TRBD2, 6 bases. CDR3 length equals 12 residues. With 5 bases removed from V and 8 bases from J, the gap between germline ends came to 11 bases. Germline CDR1 reads SGHTS; CDR2 reads YDEGEE.

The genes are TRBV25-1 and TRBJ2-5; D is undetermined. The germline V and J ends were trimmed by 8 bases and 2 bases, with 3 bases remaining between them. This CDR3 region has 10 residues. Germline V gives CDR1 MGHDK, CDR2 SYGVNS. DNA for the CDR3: TGTGCCAGCGGACAAGAGACCCAGTACTTC. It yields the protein CASGQETQYF.

This CDR3 reads CASSLLRVGDEQFF. The DNA for the CDR3 is TGCGCCAGCAGCCTACTTCGGGTGGGCGATGAGCAGTTCTTC. The genes are TRBV5-1 and TRBJ2-1; D is unclear. Trimming stripped 4 bases from V and 8 bases from J, with 16 bases between. The CDR3 runs 14 residues. Germline CDR1 is SGHRS and CDR2 is YFSETQ.

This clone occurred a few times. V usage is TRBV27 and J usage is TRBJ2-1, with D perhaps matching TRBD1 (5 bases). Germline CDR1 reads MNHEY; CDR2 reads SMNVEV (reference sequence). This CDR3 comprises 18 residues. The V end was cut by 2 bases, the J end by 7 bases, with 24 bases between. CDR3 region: CASSLVPLRGLGFNEQFF. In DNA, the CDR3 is TGTGCCAGCAGTTTAGTCCCCCTAAGGGGTTTAGGGTTTAATGAGCAGTTCTTC.

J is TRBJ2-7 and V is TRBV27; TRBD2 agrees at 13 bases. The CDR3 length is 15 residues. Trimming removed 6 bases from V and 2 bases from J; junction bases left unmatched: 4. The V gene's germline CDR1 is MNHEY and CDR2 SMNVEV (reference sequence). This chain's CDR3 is CASRKGLAGTYEQYF. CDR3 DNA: TGTGCCAGCAGGAAGGGACTAGCGGGGACCTACGAGCAGTACTTC.

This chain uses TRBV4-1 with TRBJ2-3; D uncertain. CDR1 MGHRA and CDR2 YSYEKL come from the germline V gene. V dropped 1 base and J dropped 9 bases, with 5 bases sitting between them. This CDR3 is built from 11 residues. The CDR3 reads CASSQGRTQYF. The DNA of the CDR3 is TGCGCCAGCAGCCAAGGTCGCACGCAGTATTTT.